The subject of this entry is one T cell receptor beta chain. No antigen is known for it. These data come from a study of OX40 agonist ivuxolimab in advanced cancers. Study-wide background: Patients treated during dose escalation were battling hepatocellular carcinoma, melanoma, renal cell or head and neck cancer. A history of anti-PD-1, anti-PD-L1 or anti-CTLA-4 therapy was acceptable, and more than 30% had some. With a range of about 23 to 85, age averaged roughly 61 years, and more than 75% were male. Points from the study as a whole: At doses 0.1 to 3.0 mg/kg, CD4+ and CD8+ clones expanded.

Germline V CDR1 and CDR2: SGHRS, YFSETQ. This CDR3 has 14 amino acids. Trimming took off 9 bases at V and 0 bases at J, with 16 bases between the two ends. TCRdb's table, derived via immunoSEQ multiplex PCR, lists solely in-frame clones and lacks some. Of tens of thousands of clones in the sample, about 82% are singletons; the top ten hold about 2.4%. The V and J genes are TRBV5-1 and TRBJ2-7; tentatively, D is TRBD2 (5 bases). Sequences were derived from CD4+ or CD8+ T cells sorted from blood, sampled in a trial of the OX40 agonist ivuxolimab. The origin of this receptor is an adult with an advanced solid tumor such as melanoma, head and neck, liver or kidney cancer. The CDR3 region is CATRDGVSSYEQYF. Written as DNA, the CDR3 is TGCGCCACCCGGGATGGGGTCAGCTCCTACGAGCAGTACTTC. Supplemented by reference TRBV5-1 and TRBJ2-7, the full variable domain reads KAGVTQTPRYLIKTRGQQVTLSCSPISGHRSVSWYQQTPGQGLQFLFEYFSETQRNKGNFPGRFSGRQFSNSRSEMNVSTLELGDSALYLCATRDGVSSYEQYFGPGTRLTVT.